This T cell receptor (beta chain) emerged from a study of radiotherapy plus CTLA-4 blockade in lung cancer. Across the whole study: Across the patients, objective responses occurred in approximately 17%, and disease control in over 25%.

Study-wide results and limits: Radiotherapy plus ipilimumab was followed by expansion in blood of tumor-derived TCR clones.

TCRdb keeps only in-frame clones here, not all; method: immunoSEQ multiplex PCR. The sample yields tens of thousands of clones, approximately 80% seen once. Notes on this clone: Its target is unknown.

CDR1 and CDR2 from the germline V gene are SGHTA and FQGNSA. The CDR3 sequence is 15 residues long. Unmatched junction bases numbered 9, after V lost 4 bases and J lost 5 bases. The specimen was peripheral blood, collected from a patient treated with radiotherapy plus ipilimumab. The rearrangement uses TRBV7-2 and TRBJ2-5, with 8 bases identical to TRBD2. The origin of this receptor is a human donor with non-small cell lung cancer whose response to radiotherapy plus ipilimumab could not be evaluated. The CDR3 bases are TGTGCCAGCAGCTCGCGACTAGCGAGTTGGGAGACCCAGTACTTC. Its protein is CASSSRLASWETQYF.